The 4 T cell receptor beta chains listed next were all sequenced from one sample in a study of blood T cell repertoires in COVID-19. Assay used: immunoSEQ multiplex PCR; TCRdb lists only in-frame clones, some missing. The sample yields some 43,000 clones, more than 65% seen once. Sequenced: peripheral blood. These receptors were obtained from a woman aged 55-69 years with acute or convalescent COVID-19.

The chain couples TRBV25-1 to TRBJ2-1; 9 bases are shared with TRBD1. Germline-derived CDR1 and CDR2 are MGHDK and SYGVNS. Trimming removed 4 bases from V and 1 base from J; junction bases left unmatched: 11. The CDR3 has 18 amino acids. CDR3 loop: CASSAQPPGTGSYNEQFF. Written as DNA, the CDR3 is TGTGCCAGCAGTGCCCAACCCCCCGGGACAGGGTCCTACAATGAGCAGTTCTTC.

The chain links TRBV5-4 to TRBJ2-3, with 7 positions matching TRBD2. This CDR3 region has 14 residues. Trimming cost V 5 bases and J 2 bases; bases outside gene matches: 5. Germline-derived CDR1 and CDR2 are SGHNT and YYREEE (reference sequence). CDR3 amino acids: CASRGGTLTDTQYF. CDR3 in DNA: TGTGCCAGCAGGGGGGGGACCCTCACAGATACGCAGTATTTT.

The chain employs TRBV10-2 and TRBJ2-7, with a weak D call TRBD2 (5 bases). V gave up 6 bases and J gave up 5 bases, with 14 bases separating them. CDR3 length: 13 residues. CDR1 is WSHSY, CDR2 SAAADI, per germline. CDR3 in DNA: TGCGCCAGCAGCCCTGGGAGCCCACACGAGCAGTACTTC. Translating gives CASSPGSPHEQYF.

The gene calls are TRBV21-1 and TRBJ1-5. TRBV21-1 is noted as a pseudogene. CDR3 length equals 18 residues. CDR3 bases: TGTGCCAGCAGCGACGACGGGGGGAAAGGGTTGAGCAATCAGCCCCAGCATTTT. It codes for CASSDDGGKGLSNQPQHF.